The 11 T cell receptor beta chains listed next were all sequenced from one sample in a study of OX40 agonist ivuxolimab in advanced cancers. Measured with immunoSEQ multiplex PCR; TCRdb has only the in-frame clones, and not every one. This table has about 90,000 clones, 90% appearing once. The sequencing here drew on CD4+ or CD8+ T cells sorted from blood, taken in a trial of the OX40 agonist ivuxolimab. The receptors come from an adult with an advanced solid tumor such as melanoma, head and neck, liver or kidney cancer.

The chain combines TRBV5-1 with TRBJ1-1; D possibly corresponds to TRBD1 (6 bases). V dropped 1 base and J dropped 4 bases, with 14 bases sitting between them. This CDR3 region has 15 residues. CDR1 SGHRS and CDR2 YFSETQ come from the germline V gene. The CDR3 DNA sequence: TGCGCCAGCAGCTTGATAGTACAGGGCGGCACTGAAGCTTTCTTT. It codes for CASSLIVQGGTEAFF.

The genes are TRBV7-8 and TRBJ2-2, with 9 positions matching TRBD2. With V trimmed by 1 base and J by 7 bases, 7 bases remained unmatched. Germline V CDR1 and CDR2: SGHVS, FQNEAQ. The CDR3 totals 16 residues. The CDR3 region has the DNA TGTGCCAGCAGCTTAGGGCGGGAGGGCCGGGACGGGGAGCTGTTTTTT. This encodes CASSLGREGRDGELFF.

The chain links TRBV5-4 to TRBJ2-3; D is unclear. CDR1 is SGHNT and CDR2 is YYREEE in the germline V gene (reference sequence). V was shortened by 2 bases and J by 6 bases, with 13 bases between the two germline ends. The CDR3 spans 14 residues. CDR3 bases: TGTGCCAGCAGCTTTCTCCCCGCCTCCGATACGCAGTATTTT. This gives the protein CASSFLPASDTQYF.

The chain couples TRBV9 to TRBJ1-1; D ambiguous. Trimming left V 2 bases short and J 4 bases short, with 12 bases between. Germline assignment: CDR1 SGDLS and CDR2 YYNGEE. The CDR3 length is 14 residues. This chain's CDR3 is CASSVKGASTEAFF. The CDR3 DNA follows: TGTGCCAGCAGCGTTAAGGGTGCTAGCACTGAAGCTTTCTTT.

The chain carries TRBV7-3 and TRBJ2-6; D perhaps matches TRBD1 (5 bases). Germline V gene lookup returns CDR1 SGHTA and CDR2 FQGTGA. The CDR3 consists of 15 residues. Trimming removed 5 bases at V and 0 bases at J, with 8 bases between. CDR3 sequence: CASSPGSSGANVLTF. The CDR3 bases are TGTGCCAGCAGCCCAGGGTCCTCTGGGGCCAACGTCCTGACTTTC.

The V and J genes are TRBV6-5 and TRBJ2-3; 9 nucleotides align to TRBD1. Germline V CDR1 and CDR2: MNHEY, SVGAGI. The CDR3 covers 15 residues. V lost 4 bases, J lost 7 bases, and 9 bases stayed unmatched. CDR3 DNA sequence: TGTGCCAGCAGTTCGTTAGGGACAGGGAAACATACGCAGTATTTT. Residues: CASSSLGTGKHTQYF.

The chain combines TRBV11-3 with TRBJ2-5; D tentatively reads TRBD1 or TRBD2 (5 bases each). Germline V CDR1 and CDR2: SGHNT, YENEEA. V lost 5 bases and J lost 0, with 13 bases in between. The CDR3 is 15 residues long. CDR3 loop: CASSRIGEYQETQYF. Here the CDR3 DNA reads TGTGCCAGCAGCCGTATAGGGGAGTACCAAGAGACCCAGTACTTC.

The V call is TRBV19, the J call TRBJ1-5, with 7 bases lining up with TRBD1. After removal of 9 bases from V and 3 bases from J, the junction contained 11 bases not matched to a gene. Germline CDR1 is LNHDA and CDR2 is SQIVND (reference sequence). CDR3 length equals 15 residues. In DNA, the CDR3 is TGTGCCAGAAACTATGAGGGGGCCCTCAATCAGCCCCAGCATTTT. Its protein is CARNYEGALNQPQHF.

The count of this clone is one. The chain employs TRBV29-1 and TRBJ2-7; D possibly corresponds to TRBD1 (5 bases). Germline V CDR1 and CDR2: SQVTM, ANQGSEA. There are 13 residues in the CDR3. Trimming stripped 6 bases from V and 4 bases from J, with 16 bases between. The CDR3 DNA reads TGCAGCGTCCGACAGACCCTGGGGTACGAGCAGTACTTC. Its protein product is CSVRQTLGYEQYF.

The chain employs TRBV6-6 and TRBJ1-1; no clear D. CDR1 and CDR2 from the germline V gene are MNHNY and SVGAGI (reference sequence). Trimming cost V 11 bases and J 1 base, with 8 bases left between them. This CDR3 has 11 amino acids. The CDR3 here is CAPQENTEAFF. In nucleotides, the CDR3 is TGTGCCCCGCAGGAGAACACTGAAGCTTTCTTT.

This chain uses TRBV5-1 with TRBJ2-7; 7 bases line up with TRBD2. V trimming: 4 bases; J trimming: 2 bases; junction bases outside the gene matches: 0. The germline V gene has CDR1 SGHRS and CDR2 YFSETQ. The CDR3 extends over 12 amino acids. DNA for the CDR3: TGCGCCAGCAGCGGGGGGGCCTACGAGCAGTACTTC. Its protein is CASSGGAYEQYF.